These T cell receptor beta chains were read from a single sample in a study of CD8+ T cells in alopecia areata. This table comes from immunoSEQ multiplex PCR, and its TCRdb copy is limited to in-frame clones, with some not included. Among fewer than 200,000 clones listed, roughly 70% were seen once. Material: CD8+ T cells sorted from blood, obtained at week 0. The origin of the receptors is a human donor with alopecia areata. CDR3s include the opening cysteine and the closing phenylalanine or tryptophan. Fields, in order: D gene, clone size, J gene, V gene, CDR3 protein, CDR3 DNA. A D gene is named only where the DNA matches it firmly. Some rows have no size entry. The others give once, few or many, or a class for an expanded clone.

NA	NA	TRBJ1-1	TRBV15	CATSGTPDSFPEAFF	TGTGCCACCAGCGGAACCCCGGACAGTTTCCCTGAAGCTTTCTTT
NA	once	TRBJ1-1	TRBV23-1	CASSQSLDWGNEAFF	TGCGCCAGCAGTCAATCCCTGGACTGGGGAAATGAAGCTTTCTTT
TRBD2	NA	TRBJ2-1	TRBV6-5	CASESGVEQFF	TGTGCCAGCGAGAGCGGGGTCGAGCAGTTCTTC
NA	once	TRBJ2-7	TRBV7-3	CASSPNLEQYF	TGTGCCAGCAGCCCTAATCTCGAGCAGTACTTC
NA	NA	TRBJ2-1	TRBV6-5	CASSYSTSSSYNEQFF	TGTGCCAGCAGTTACTCGACGTCCAGCTCCTACAATGAGCAGTTCTTC
NA	NA	TRBJ1-1	TRBV25-1	CASKRSRGTEAFF	TGTGCCAGCAAACGAAGTAGGGGCACTGAAGCTTTCTTT
NA	NA	TRBJ2-3	TRBV29-1	CSAPGRTDTQYF	TGCAGCGCCCCGGGCAGGACAGATACGCAGTATTTT
TRBD1	few	TRBJ2-5	TRBV7-2	CASSLLDRGQETQYF	TGTGCCAGCAGCTTACTCGACAGGGGCCAAGAGACCCAGTACTTC
TRBD1	few	TRBJ1-2	TRBV4-2	CASSQDATGVYGYTF	TGTGCCAGCAGCCAAGACGCCACAGGGGTCTATGGCTACACCTTC
NA	NA	TRBJ2-7	TRBV7-2	CASSPATPYEQYF	TGTGCCAGCAGCCCAGCGACACCTTACGAGCAGTACTTC
NA	NA	TRBJ2-3	TRBV14	CASSQAADTQYF	TGTGCCAGCAGCCAAGCGGCGGATACGCAGTATTTT
NA	once	TRBJ2-7	TRBV6-1	CASSEGRAPSYEQYF	TGTGCCAGCAGTGAGGGGCGGGCGCCTTCCTACGAGCAGTACTTC
NA	NA	TRBJ2-6	TRBV29-1	CSVEDRGILTF	TGCAGCGTTGAAGATCGGGGCATCCTGACTTTC
NA	NA	TRBJ2-1	TRBV7-8	CASSHAGSRGKQFF	TGTGCCAGCAGTCATGCGGGGTCCCGGGGAAAGCAGTTCTTC
TRBD1	NA	TRBJ2-1	TRBV10-3	CAISETHRGAYNEQFF	TGTGCCATCAGTGAGACGCACAGGGGCGCGTACAATGAGCAGTTCTTC
TRBD1	medium-sized	TRBJ2-7	TRBV15	CATSGIAGTVFNEQYF	TGTGCCACCAGCGGCATAGCCGGGACAGTGTTCAACGAGCAGTACTTC
NA	NA	TRBJ1-3	TRBV5-6	CASSLGQTGNTIYF	TGTGCCAGCAGCTTGGGCCAGACTGGAAACACCATATATTTT
TRBD1	NA	TRBJ2-5	TRBV5-1	CASSSRTGGRQETQYF	TGCGCCAGCAGCTCGCGGACAGGGGGGAGGCAAGAGACCCAGTACTTC
NA	NA	TRBJ1-6	TRBV4-2	CASSQDFAGEGPLHF	TGTGCCAGCAGCCAAGATTTCGCAGGTGAAGGGCCCCTCCACTTT
NA	NA	TRBJ1-2	TRBV2	CASSEREGPKPNYGYTF	TGTGCCAGCAGTGAACGCGAGGGCCCTAAGCCTAACTATGGCTATACCTTC
NA	NA	TRBJ1-2	TRBV13	CASSKGAQGYTF	TGTGCCAGCAGTAAAGGGGCGCAGGGCTACACCTTC
TRBD1	NA	TRBJ2-7	TRBV29-1	CSASGTAYEQYF	TGCAGCGCTTCCGGGACAGCCTACGAGCAGTACTTC
NA	NA	TRBJ2-1	TRBV2	CASNPQGGQYNEQFF	TGTGCCAGCAACCCTCAGGGGGGCCAGTACAATGAGCAGTTCTTC
NA	once	TRBJ2-5	TRBV7-7	CASSSGTSQETQYF	TGTGCCAGCAGCTCCGGGACATCCCAAGAGACCCAGTACTTC
NA	NA	TRBJ1-6	TRBV30	CAWRGPFRWDSPLHF	TGTGCCTGGAGAGGCCCTTTCCGGTGGGATTCACCCCTCCACTTT
NA	NA	TRBJ2-1	TRBV29-1	CSVEFTGADEQFF	TGCAGCGTTGAATTTACGGGGGCGGATGAGCAGTTCTTC
NA	NA	TRBJ2-7	TRBV30	CAWSPPDSWGEQYF	TGTGCCTGGAGTCCTCCTGACTCGTGGGGAGAGCAGTACTTC
NA	once	TRBJ2-3	TRBV5-1	CASSPQRFTDTQYF	TGCGCCAGCAGCCCCCAACGATTTACAGATACGCAGTATTTT
NA	NA	TRBJ1-2	TRBV27	CASSYGGPNYGYTF	TGTGCCAGCAGTTACGGGGGGCCCAACTATGGCTACACCTTC
NA	few	TRBJ2-7	TRBV7-9	CASSPSTGTPSAYEQYF	TGTGCCAGCAGCCCTTCTACCGGGACACCGTCGGCCTACGAGCAGTACTTC
NA	once	TRBJ2-1	TRBV9	CASSKYNEQFF	TGTGCCAGCAGCAAATACAATGAGCAGTTCTTC
NA	NA	TRBJ2-5	TRBV2	CASSEARVETQYF	TGTGCCAGCAGTGAAGCTAGGGTAGAGACCCAGTACTTC
NA	NA	TRBJ2-3	TRBV2	CASQDLELPDTQYF	TGTGCCAGCCAGGACTTGGAGCTACCGGATACGCAGTATTTT
NA	NA	TRBJ1-2	TRBV18	CASSLTPRRIANYGYTF	TGTGCCAGCTCACTTACTCCCAGACGGATAGCTAACTATGGCTACACCTTC
NA	NA	TRBJ1-2	TRBV9	CASSVVDGDYGYTF	TGTGCCAGCAGCGTAGTAGACGGTGACTATGGCTACACCTTC
TRBD2	once	TRBJ2-5	TRBV2	CASGGGLETQYF	TGTGCCAGCGGGGGGGGTCTGGAGACCCAGTACTTC
NA	few	TRBJ2-3	TRBV29-1	CSVEVRGLRGTDTQYF	TGCAGCGTTGAGGTGCGGGGCCTCCGAGGGACAGATACGCAGTATTTT
NA	NA	TRBJ2-7	TRBV13	CASSPLQRKYEQYF	TGTGCCAGCAGCCCCCTTCAGCGGAAATACGAGCAGTACTTC
NA	NA	TRBJ2-3	TRBV6-4	CASSDVGTTDTQYF	TGTGCCAGCAGTGACGTAGGGACCACAGATACGCAGTATTTT
TRBD2	NA	TRBJ2-1	TRBV6-5	CASSYSPSGHNEQFF	TGTGCCAGCAGTTACTCGCCTAGCGGGCACAATGAGCAGTTCTTC
TRBD1	NA	TRBJ1-2	TRBV27	CASSFQYRGAGYGYTF	TGTGCCAGCAGTTTCCAATACAGGGGAGCTGGCTATGGCTACACCTTC
NA	NA	TRBJ1-6	TRBV6-1	CASRDEWQPNSPLHF	TGTGCCAGCAGGGACGAGTGGCAACCTAATTCACCCCTCCACTTT
NA	NA	TRBJ1-5	TRBV7-8	CASSLDGLYSNQPQHF	TGTGCCAGCAGCTTAGATGGTCTTTATAGCAATCAGCCCCAGCATTTT
NA	NA	TRBJ1-1	TRBV4-1	CASSQESVRGNTEAFF	TGCGCCAGCAGCCAAGAATCGGTCAGGGGAAACACTGAAGCTTTCTTT
NA	NA	TRBJ2-5	TRBV15	CATSRVEGVWQETQYF	TGTGCCACCAGCAGAGTGGAGGGGGTGTGGCAAGAGACCCAGTACTTC
NA	NA	TRBJ2-5	TRBV19	CASRPPGRRQETQYF	TGTGCCAGTAGGCCTCCGGGACGGCGACAAGAGACCCAGTACTTC
TRBD1	NA	TRBJ1-2	TRBV27	CASSLTGYYGYTF	TGTGCCAGCAGTTTGACAGGGTATTATGGCTACACCTTC
NA	NA	TRBJ1-2	TRBV6-5	CASSYGGANYGYTF	TGTGCCAGCAGTTATGGGGGAGCTAACTATGGCTACACCTTC
TRBD2	NA	TRBJ2-1	TRBV29-1	CSVEGLAGGHGYNEQFF	TGCAGCGTTGAAGGGCTAGCGGGGGGGCATGGGTACAATGAGCAGTTCTTC
TRBD2	few	TRBJ2-7	TRBV7-8	CAITLAGGSYEQYF	TGTGCCATTACGTTAGCGGGGGGTAGCTACGAGCAGTACTTC
NA	NA	TRBJ2-7	TRBV30	CAWHQTSGTYEQYF	TGTGCCTGGCACCAGACCTCGGGGACCTACGAGCAGTACTTC